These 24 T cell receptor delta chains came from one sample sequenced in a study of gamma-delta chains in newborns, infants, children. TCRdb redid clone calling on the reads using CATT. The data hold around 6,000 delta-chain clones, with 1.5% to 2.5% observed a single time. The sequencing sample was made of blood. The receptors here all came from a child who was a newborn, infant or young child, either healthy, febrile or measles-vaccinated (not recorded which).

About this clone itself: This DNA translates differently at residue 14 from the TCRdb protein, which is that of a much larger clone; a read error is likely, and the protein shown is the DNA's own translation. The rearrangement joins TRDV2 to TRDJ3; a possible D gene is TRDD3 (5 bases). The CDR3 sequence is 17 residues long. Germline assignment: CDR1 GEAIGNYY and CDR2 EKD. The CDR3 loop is CACDSVLESWDTRRMFF. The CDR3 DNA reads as TGTGCCTGTGACTCAGTACTGGAGTCCTGGGACACCCGACGGATGTTTTTC.

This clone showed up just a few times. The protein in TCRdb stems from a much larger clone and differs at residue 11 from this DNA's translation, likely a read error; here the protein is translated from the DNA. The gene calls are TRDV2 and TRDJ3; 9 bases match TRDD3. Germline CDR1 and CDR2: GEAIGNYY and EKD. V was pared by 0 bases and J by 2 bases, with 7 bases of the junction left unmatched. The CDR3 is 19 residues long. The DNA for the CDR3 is TGTGCCTGTGACACCGGGGGATACTGGAGCCCCTGGGACACCCGACAGATGTTTTTC. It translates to CACDTGGYWSPWDTRQMFF.

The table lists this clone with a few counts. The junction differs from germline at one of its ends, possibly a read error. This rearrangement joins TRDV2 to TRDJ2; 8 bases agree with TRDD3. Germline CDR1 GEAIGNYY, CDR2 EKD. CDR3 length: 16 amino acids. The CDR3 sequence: CACDTAGGTLIAQLFF. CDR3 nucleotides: TGTGCCTGTGACACCGCTGGGGGAACTTTGATAGCACAACTCTTCTTT.

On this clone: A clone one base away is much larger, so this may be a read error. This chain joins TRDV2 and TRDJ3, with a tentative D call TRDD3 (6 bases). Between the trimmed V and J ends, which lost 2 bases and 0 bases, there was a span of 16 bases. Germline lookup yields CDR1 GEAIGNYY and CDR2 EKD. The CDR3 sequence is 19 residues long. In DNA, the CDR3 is TGTGCCTGTGACAGATGGGGGGCACTGATCTCCTGGGACACCCGACAGATGTTTTTC. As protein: CACDRWGALISWDTRQMFF.

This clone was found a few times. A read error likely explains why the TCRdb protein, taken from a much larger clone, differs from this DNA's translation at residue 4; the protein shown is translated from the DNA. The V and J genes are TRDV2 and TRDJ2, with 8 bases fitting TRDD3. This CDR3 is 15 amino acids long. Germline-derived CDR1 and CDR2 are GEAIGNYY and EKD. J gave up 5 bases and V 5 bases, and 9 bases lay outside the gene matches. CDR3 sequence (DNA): TGTGCCTGTGGCACTGTGGGGGGGATAACAGCACAACTCTTCTTT. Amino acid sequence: CACGTVGGITAQLFF.

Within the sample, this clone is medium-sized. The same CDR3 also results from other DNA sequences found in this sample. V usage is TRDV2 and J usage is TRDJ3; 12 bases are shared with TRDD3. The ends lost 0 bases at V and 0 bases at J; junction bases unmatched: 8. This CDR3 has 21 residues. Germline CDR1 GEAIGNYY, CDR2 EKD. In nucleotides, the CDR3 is TGTGCCTGTGACACCGTACTGGGGGATACTCCGAGCTCCTGGGACACCCGACAGATGTTTTTC. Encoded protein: CACDTVLGDTPSSWDTRQMFF.

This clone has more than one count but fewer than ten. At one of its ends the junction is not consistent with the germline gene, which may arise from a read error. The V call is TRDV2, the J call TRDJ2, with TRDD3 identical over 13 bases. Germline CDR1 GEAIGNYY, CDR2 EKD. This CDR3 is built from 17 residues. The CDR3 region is CACDILGDTVLTAQLFF. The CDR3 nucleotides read TGTGCCTGTGACATACTGGGGGATACGGTTTTGACCGCACAACTCTTCTTT.

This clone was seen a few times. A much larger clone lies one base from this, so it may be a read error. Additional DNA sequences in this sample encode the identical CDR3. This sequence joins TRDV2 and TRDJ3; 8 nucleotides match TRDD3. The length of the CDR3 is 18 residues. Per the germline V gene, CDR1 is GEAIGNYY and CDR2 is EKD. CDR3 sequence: CACDTAGDSSWDTRQMFF. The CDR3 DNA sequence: TGTGCCTGTGACACCGCGGGGGATAGCTCCTGGGACACCCGACAGATGTTCTTC.

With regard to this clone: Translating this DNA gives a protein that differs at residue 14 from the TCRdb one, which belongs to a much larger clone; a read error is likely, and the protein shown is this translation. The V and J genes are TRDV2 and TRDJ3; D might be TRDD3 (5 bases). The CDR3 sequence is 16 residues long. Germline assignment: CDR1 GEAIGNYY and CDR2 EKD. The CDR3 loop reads CACDTVGSWDTRQVFF. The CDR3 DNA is TGTGCCTGTGACACCGTAGGATCCTGGGACACCCGACAGGTGTTTTTC.

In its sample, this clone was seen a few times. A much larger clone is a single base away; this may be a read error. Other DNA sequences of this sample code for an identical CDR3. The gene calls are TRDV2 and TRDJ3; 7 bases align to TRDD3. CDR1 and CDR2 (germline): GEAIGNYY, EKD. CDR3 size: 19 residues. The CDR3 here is CACDTVLGILSWDTRQMFF. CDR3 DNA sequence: TGCGCCTGTGACACCGTACTGGGGATTCTCTCCTGGGACACCCGACAGATGTTTTTC.

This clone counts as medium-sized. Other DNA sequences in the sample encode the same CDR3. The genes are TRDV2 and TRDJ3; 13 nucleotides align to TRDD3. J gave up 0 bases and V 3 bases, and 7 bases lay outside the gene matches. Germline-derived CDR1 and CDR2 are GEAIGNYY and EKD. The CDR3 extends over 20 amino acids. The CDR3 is CACDPVLGDTSSWDTRQMFF. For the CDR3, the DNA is TGTGCCTGTGACCCTGTACTGGGGGATACGAGCTCCTGGGACACCCGACAGATGTTTTTC.

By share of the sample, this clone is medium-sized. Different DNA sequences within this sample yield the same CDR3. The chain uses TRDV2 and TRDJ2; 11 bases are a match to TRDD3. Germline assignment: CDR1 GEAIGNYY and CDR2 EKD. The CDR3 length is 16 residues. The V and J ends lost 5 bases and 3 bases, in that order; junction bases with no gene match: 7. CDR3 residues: CACGLLGDKVTAQLFF. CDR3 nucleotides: TGTGCCTGTGGTTTACTGGGGGATAAGGTGACAGCACAACTCTTCTTT.

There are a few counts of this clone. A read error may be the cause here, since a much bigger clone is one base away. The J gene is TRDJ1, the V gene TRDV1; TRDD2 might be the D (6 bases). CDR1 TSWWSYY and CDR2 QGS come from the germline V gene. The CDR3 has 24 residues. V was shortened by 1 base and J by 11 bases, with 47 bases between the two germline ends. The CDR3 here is CALGERVRSYRHRHCDFVDGTLIF. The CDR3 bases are TGTGCTCTTGGGGAACGGGTCCGCTCCTACCGACACCGACACTGTGATTTTGTGGATGGTACGCTCATCTTT.

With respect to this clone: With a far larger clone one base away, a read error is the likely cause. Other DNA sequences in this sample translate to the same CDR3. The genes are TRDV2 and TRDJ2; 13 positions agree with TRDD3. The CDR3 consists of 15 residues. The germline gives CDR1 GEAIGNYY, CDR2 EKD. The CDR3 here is CACDKLGDTPAQLFF. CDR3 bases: TGTGCCTGTGACAAACTGGGGGATACGCCAGCGCAACTCTTCTTT.

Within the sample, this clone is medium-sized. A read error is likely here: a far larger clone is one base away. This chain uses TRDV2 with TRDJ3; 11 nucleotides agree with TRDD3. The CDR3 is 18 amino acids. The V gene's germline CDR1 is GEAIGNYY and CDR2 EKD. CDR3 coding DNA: TGTGCCTGTGACACCGCTGGGGGATACTCCTGGGGCACCCGACAGATGTTTTTC. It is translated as CACDTAGGYSWGTRQMFF.

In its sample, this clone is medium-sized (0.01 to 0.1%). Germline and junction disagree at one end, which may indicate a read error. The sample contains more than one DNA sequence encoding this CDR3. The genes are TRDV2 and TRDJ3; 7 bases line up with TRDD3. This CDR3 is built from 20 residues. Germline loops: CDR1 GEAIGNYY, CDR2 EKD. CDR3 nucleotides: TGTGCCTGTGACACCTGGGGGACAAAACTCAGCTCCTGGGACACCCGACAAATGTTTTTC. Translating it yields CACDTWGTKLSSWDTRQMFF.

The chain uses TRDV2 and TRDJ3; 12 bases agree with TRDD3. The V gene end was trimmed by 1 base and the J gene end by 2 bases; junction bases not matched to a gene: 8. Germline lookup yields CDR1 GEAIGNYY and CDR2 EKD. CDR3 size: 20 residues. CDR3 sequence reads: CACDTSYWGIPAWDTRQMFF. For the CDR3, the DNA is TGTGCCTGTGACACAAGCTACTGGGGGATACCCGCCTGGGACACCCGACAGATGTTTTTC.

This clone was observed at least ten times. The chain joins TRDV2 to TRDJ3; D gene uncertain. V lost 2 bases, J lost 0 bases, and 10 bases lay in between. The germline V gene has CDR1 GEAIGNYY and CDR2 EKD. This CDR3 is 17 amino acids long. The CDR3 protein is CACDSTVSSWDTRQMFF. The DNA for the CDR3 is TGTGCCTGTGACAGTACTGTGAGCTCCTGGGACACCCGACAGATGTTTTTC.

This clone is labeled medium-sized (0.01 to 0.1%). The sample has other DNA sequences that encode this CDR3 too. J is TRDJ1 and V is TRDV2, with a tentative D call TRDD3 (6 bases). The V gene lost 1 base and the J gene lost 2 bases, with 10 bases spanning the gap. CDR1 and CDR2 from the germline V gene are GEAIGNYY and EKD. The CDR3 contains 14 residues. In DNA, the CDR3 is TGTGCCTGTGACACACTGGGAGTTACCGATAAACTCATCTTT. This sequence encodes CACDTLGVTDKLIF.

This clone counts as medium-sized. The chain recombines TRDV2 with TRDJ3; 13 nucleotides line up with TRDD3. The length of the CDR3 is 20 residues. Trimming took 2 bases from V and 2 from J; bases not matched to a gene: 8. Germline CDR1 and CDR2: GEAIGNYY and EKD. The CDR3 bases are TGTGCCTGTGACAAAGTACTGGGGGATACGGGACCCTGGGACACCCGACAGATGTTTTTC. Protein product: CACDKVLGDTGPWDTRQMFF.

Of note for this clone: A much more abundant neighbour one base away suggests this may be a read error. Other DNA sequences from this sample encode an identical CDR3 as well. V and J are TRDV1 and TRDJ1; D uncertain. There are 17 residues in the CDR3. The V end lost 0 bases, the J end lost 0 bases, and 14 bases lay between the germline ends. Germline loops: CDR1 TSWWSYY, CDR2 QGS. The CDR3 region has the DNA TGTGCTCTTGGGGAACTGGGACTTACTGCCTACACCGATAAACTCATCTTT. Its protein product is CALGELGLTAYTDKLIF.

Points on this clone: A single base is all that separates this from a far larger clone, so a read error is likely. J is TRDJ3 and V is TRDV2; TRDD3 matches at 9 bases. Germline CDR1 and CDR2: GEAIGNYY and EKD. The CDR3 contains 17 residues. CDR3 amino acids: CACDTAGGSWGTRQMFF. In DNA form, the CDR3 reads TGTGCCTGTGACACCGCTGGGGGATCCTGGGGCACCCGACAGATGTTTTTC.

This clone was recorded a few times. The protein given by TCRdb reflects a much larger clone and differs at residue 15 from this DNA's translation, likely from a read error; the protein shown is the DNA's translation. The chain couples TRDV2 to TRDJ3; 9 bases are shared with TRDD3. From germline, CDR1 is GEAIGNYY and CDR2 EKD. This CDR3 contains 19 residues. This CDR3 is CACDTAGGYSSWDTLQMFF. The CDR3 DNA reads TGTGCCTGTGACACCGCCGGGGGATACTCCTCCTGGGACACCCTACAGATGTTTTTC.

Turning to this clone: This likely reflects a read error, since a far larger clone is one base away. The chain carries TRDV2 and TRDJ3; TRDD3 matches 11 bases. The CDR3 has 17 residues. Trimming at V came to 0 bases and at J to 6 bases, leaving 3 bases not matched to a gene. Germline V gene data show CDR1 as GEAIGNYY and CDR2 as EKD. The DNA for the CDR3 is TGTGCCTGTGACACCGCTGGGGGATACTTGGACACCCGACAGATGTTTTTC. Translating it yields CACDTAGGYLDTRQMFF.